This entry lists 23 T cell receptor beta chains sequenced from one sample in a study of blood T cell repertoires in COVID-19. Measured with immunoSEQ multiplex PCR; TCRdb has only the in-frame clones, and not every one. The sample records approximately 97,000 clones, more than 75% being singletons. Sequenced: peripheral blood. The receptor source for this set is a human donor in a cohort sampled during active COVID-19.

A remark on this clone: The junction departs from germline at one end; a sequencing error may be responsible. The chain links TRBV7-7 to TRBJ2-5; TRBD2 matches 9 bases. The CDR3 loop spans 17 amino acids. Germline V gene lookup returns CDR1 SSHAT and CDR2 FNYEAQ (reference sequence). The chain's CDR3 is CASSLVVSSGVRETQYF. For the CDR3, the DNA is TGTGCTAGCAGCTTAGTGGTCTCTAGCGGGGTACGAGAGACCCAGTACTTC.

The sample holds one count of this clone. The chain links TRBV5-4 to TRBJ2-7, with 13 bases identical to TRBD2. The germline V gene has CDR1 SGHNT and CDR2 YYREEE (reference sequence). This CDR3 is built from 16 residues. Trimming cost V 4 bases and J 5 bases; bases outside gene matches: 9. CDR3 amino acids: CASSPPRLAGGHEQYF. The CDR3 bases are TGTGCCAGCAGCCCTCCTAGACTAGCGGGAGGTCACGAGCAGTACTTC.

The chain couples TRBV4-1 to TRBJ1-1; D uncertain. The germline CDR1 and CDR2 sequences are MGHRA and YSYEKL. The V and J ends lost 4 bases and 1 base respectively, with 7 bases between them. This CDR3 comprises 13 residues. The CDR3 loop is CASSLTGNTEAFF. The CDR3 nucleotides read TGCGCCAGCAGCCTGACGGGGAACACTGAAGCTTTCTTT.

V and J are TRBV5-5 and TRBJ1-1; D gene ambiguous. The CDR3 loop spans 13 amino acids. Germline values: CDR1 SGHKS, CDR2 YYEKEE (reference sequence). The V end was cut by 4 bases, the J end by 3 bases, with 10 bases between. CDR3 residues: CASSPWGDTEAFF. CDR3 DNA sequence: TGTGCCAGCAGCCCTTGGGGAGACACTGAAGCTTTCTTT.

The chain has TRBV4-2 and TRBJ2-7, with 7 positions matching TRBD2. Germline V CDR1 and CDR2: LGHNA, YNFKEQ. This CDR3 spans 15 amino acids. V was clipped by 0 bases and J by 3 bases; unmatched bases: 5. Written as DNA, the CDR3 is TGTGCCAGCAGCCAAGAAGCCCGGGGGGACTACGAGCAGTACTTC. This codes for CASSQEARGDYEQYF.

The V call is TRBV5-1, the J call TRBJ1-2, with 11 nucleotides matching TRBD1. The V segment lost 5 bases and the J segment 3 bases; nucleotides outside the gene matches: 9. Per germline, CDR1 SGHRS and CDR2 YFSETQ. This CDR3 comprises 16 residues. The CDR3 DNA reads as TGCGCCAGCAGGCCGGACAGGGGGCGATCGGACTATGGCTACACCTTC. Protein sequence: CASRPDRGRSDYGYTF.

DNA for the CDR3: TGTGCCAGCAGCTCGTATTCACCCCTCCACTTT. Encoded protein: CASSSYSPLHF. The rearrangement joins TRBV11-2 to TRBJ1-6; D ambiguous. Between the trimmed V and J ends, which lost 4 bases and 8 bases, there was a span of 3 bases. The CDR3 is 11 amino acids. Germline V lookup: CDR1 SGHAT, CDR2 FQNNGV.

V gene TRBV19 combines with J gene TRBJ1-6; D possibly corresponds to TRBD1 (6 bases). The CDR3 extends over 16 amino acids. V gave up 4 bases and J gave up 6 bases, with 16 bases separating them. Germline V CDR1 and CDR2: LNHDA, SQIVND (reference sequence). This CDR3 reads CASSRGPSGVNSPLHF. The CDR3 nucleotides read TGTGCCAGTAGTAGGGGGCCTTCAGGGGTTAATTCACCCCTCCACTTT.

The chain has TRBV25-1 and TRBJ2-3; TRBD1 agrees at 7 bases. J gave up 8 bases and V 6 bases, and 14 bases lay outside the gene matches. The CDR3 covers 15 residues. CDR1 is MGHDK and CDR2 is SYGVNS in the germline V gene. The CDR3 region has the DNA TGTGCCAGCAGGGCAATGACAGGGTCGGTTGCTACGCAGTATTTT. It yields the protein CASRAMTGSVATQYF.

V gene TRBV28 combines with J gene TRBJ1-1; TRBD1 matches 8 bases. After removal of 4 bases from V and 4 bases from J, the junction contained 5 bases not matched to a gene. The CDR3 length is 14 residues. The V gene's germline CDR1 is MDHEN and CDR2 SYDVKM. The CDR3 nucleotides are TGTGCCAGCAGTTCAGGGGGCGCGAGCACTGAAGCTTTCTTT. This codes for CASSSGGASTEAFF.

The chain uses TRBV18 and TRBJ2-7; 8 positions match TRBD1. J was trimmed by 1 base and V by 5 bases; bases with no gene match: 16. This CDR3 comprises 18 residues. CDR1 KGHSH and CDR2 LQKENI come from the germline V gene. The CDR3, as DNA: TGTGCCAGCTCATATCCGGACAGGGCTTTTGGGGATTCCTACGAGCAGTACTTC. Amino acid sequence: CASSYPDRAFGDSYEQYF.

J is TRBJ2-7 and V is TRBV5-1, with TRBD2 matching 12 bases. There are 14 residues in the CDR3. V gave up 4 bases and J gave up 3 bases; unmatched junction bases: 2. Germline V gives CDR1 SGHRS, CDR2 YFSETQ. The CDR3 region has the DNA TGCGCCAGCAGCCCTAGCGGGAGGGGCTACGAGCAGTACTTC. Protein: CASSPSGRGYEQYF.

The genes are TRBV7-6 and TRBJ2-7; 8 nucleotides agree with TRBD1. Germline V gene data show CDR1 as SGHVS and CDR2 as FNYEAQ. The CDR3 runs 17 residues. Germline trimming cut 1 base from V and 5 bases from J; bases unmatched to any gene: 13. The DNA for the CDR3 is TGTGCCAGCAGCTTAGTAGGGACAGGCCTTTTTTTCAACGAGCAGTACTTC. Translated, it gives CASSLVGTGLFFNEQYF.

V gene TRBV6-2 or TRBV6-3 combines with J gene TRBJ2-3; 7 bases match TRBD1. The CDR3 has 14 amino acids. The germline V gene has CDR1 MNHEY and CDR2 SVGEGT. Trimming removed 6 bases from V and 2 bases from J; junction bases left unmatched: 5. DNA for the CDR3: TGTGCCAGCAGCCGGGACAGCCACACAGATACGCAGTATTTT. Protein product: CASSRDSHTDTQYF.

The V call is TRBV7-2, the J call TRBJ2-7; D possibly corresponds to TRBD2 (5 bases). Germline assignment: CDR1 SGHTA and CDR2 FQGNSA. V was shortened by 5 bases and J by 7 bases, with 21 bases between the two germline ends. This CDR3 has 15 amino acids. CDR3 DNA sequence: TGTGCCAGCAGCGAAGTCGTTACTAGTTCCGTTGAGCAGTACTTC. It specifies CASSEVVTSSVEQYF.

The chain is built from TRBV19 and TRBJ1-5; TRBD1 matches 7 bases. Germline V gives CDR1 LNHDA, CDR2 SQIVND (reference sequence). Unmatched junction bases numbered 3, after V lost 4 bases and J lost 0 bases. This CDR3 spans 15 amino acids. As DNA, the CDR3 is TGTGCCAGTAGTAGACAGGGTTATAGCAATCAGCCCCAGCATTTT. Encoded protein: CASSRQGYSNQPQHF.

The chain has TRBV6-1 and TRBJ2-3; tentatively, D is TRBD1 (6 bases). Trimming removed 3 bases at V and 2 bases at J, with 15 bases between. Germline V gene lookup returns CDR1 MNHNS and CDR2 SASEGT. CDR3 length: 16 amino acids. The CDR3 nucleotides are TGTGCCAGCAGTGAGAAGGACAGAAGAATCACAGATACGCAGTATTTT. Translated, it gives CASSEKDRRITDTQYF.

V gene TRBV7-3 combines with J gene TRBJ2-7; maybe TRBD2 (7 bases). The CDR3 totals 14 residues. V shed 2 bases and J shed 5 bases, with 13 bases lying between them. The germline gives CDR1 SGHTA, CDR2 FQGTGA. CDR3 sequence reads: CASSLGGAGNEQYF. CDR3 sequence (DNA): TGTGCCAGCAGCTTAGGGGGGGCCGGAAACGAGCAGTACTTC.

This sequence joins TRBV28 and TRBJ2-7; 10 positions agree with TRBD2. CDR3 length equals 14 residues. Germline-derived CDR1 and CDR2 are MDHEN and SYDVKM. Trimming removed 8 bases from V and 9 bases from J; junction bases left unmatched: 13. This chain's CDR3 is CASGSLAGVYRQYF. In DNA, the CDR3 is TGTGCCAGCGGGAGTCTAGCGGGAGTTTATAGGCAGTACTTC.

The J gene is TRBJ1-1, the V gene TRBV19; the D is unclear. Germline assignment: CDR1 LNHDA and CDR2 SQIVND (reference sequence). Deletions cut 9 bases from V and 0 bases from J, with 11 bases between. The CDR3 has 13 residues. In DNA, the CDR3 is TGTGCCAGCCTGGGAGAACTGAACACTGAAGCTTTCTTT. Its protein product is CASLGELNTEAFF. Full variable domain (missing parts from reference TRBV19 and TRBJ1-1): DGGITQSPKYLFRKEGQNVTLSCEQNLNHDAMYWYRQDPGQGLRLIYYSQIVNDFQKGDIAEGYSVSREKKESFPLTVTSAQKNPTAFYLCASLGELNTEAFFGQGTRLTVV.

The J gene is TRBJ1-1, the V gene TRBV6-2 or TRBV6-3; D might be TRBD1 (5 bases). Germline assignment: CDR1 MNHEY and CDR2 SVGEGT. CDR3 length equals 13 residues. The V gene lost 5 bases and the J gene lost 8 bases, with 15 bases spanning the gap. This CDR3 reads CASSGSRVSEAFF. The CDR3 nucleotides read TGTGCCAGCAGTGGTTCCAGGGTTTCCGAAGCTTTCTTT.

The chain is built from TRBV11-3 and TRBJ2-1, with D tentatively TRBD1 (6 bases). Germline lookup yields CDR1 SGHNT and CDR2 YENEEA. The CDR3 runs 16 residues. V lost 1 base and J lost 5, with 15 bases in between. The CDR3 spells CASSLVGTPPNNEQFF. CDR3 nucleotides: TGTGCCAGCAGCTTAGTAGGGACACCGCCGAACAATGAGCAGTTCTTC.

The genes are TRBV6-5 and TRBJ1-1; tentative D call: TRBD1 (6 bases). V lost 6 bases to trimming and J lost 0 bases, with 8 bases between them. CDR1 and CDR2 from the germline V gene are MNHEY and SVGAGI. CDR3 length equals 13 residues. Here the CDR3 DNA reads TGTGCCAGCAGCAGGACAGTGAACACTGAAGCTTTCTTT. Its translation is CASSRTVNTEAFF.